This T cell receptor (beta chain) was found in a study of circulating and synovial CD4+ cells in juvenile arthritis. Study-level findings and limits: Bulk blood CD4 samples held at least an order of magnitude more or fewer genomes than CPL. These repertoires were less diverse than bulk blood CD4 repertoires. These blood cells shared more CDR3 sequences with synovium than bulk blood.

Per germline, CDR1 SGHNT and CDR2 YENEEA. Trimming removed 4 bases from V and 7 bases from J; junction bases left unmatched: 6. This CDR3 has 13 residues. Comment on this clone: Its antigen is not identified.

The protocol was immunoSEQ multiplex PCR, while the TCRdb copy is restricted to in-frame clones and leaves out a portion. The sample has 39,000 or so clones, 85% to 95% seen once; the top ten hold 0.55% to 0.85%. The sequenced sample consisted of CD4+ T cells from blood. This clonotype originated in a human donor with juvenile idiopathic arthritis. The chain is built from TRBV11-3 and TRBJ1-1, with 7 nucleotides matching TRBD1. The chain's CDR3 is CASSYFRDSEAFF. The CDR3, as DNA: TGTGCCAGCAGCTATTTCCGGGACAGTGAAGCTTTCTTT.